This T cell receptor beta chain originates from a study of shared clonotypes between healthy human individuals. A CD45RA-negative memory subset and a CD45RA+ naive subset were separated from the CD4+ cells. Original processing notes: ImmunoSEQ gave junction-only sequences without quality scores, so filtering differed. Some clones are missing from TCRdb's copy, which holds only in-frame ones; the method was immunoSEQ multiplex PCR. Clone size and V and J calls were adopted from that table, with D and trimming inferred from the DNA. The table lists some 2,000,000 clones, about 94% of them singletons. This clone was seen a single time. This TCR was sampled from a man between 18 and 29 years old in good health. The sample was naive CD4+ T cells sorted from blood. As for subset: CD45RA+ positively selected.

The CDR3 nucleotides read TGTGCCAGCAGCCTTCCGGGACAGGATACCGGGGAGCAGTACTTC. Protein: CASSLPGQDTGEQYF. The V call is TRBV28, the J call TRBJ2-7; TRBD1 agrees at 8 bases. The CDR3 is made up of 15 amino acids. J was trimmed by 7 bases and V by 6 bases; bases with no gene match: 14. CDR1 is MDHEN, CDR2 SYDVKM, per germline.